The source of this T cell receptor (beta chain) is a study of CD8 T cells in Susac syndrome. The RNA, about 0.45 to 1 ug, was put through reverse transcription using random hexamers. From the immunoSEQ multiplex PCR reads, TCRdb called clonotypes with MiXCR, one entry per CDR3 protein. In the table there are roughly 100,000 distinct CDR3 sequences, approximately 93% of which are singletons. This CDR3 is built from 15 residues. Trimming cost V 3 bases and J 5 bases, with 16 bases left between them. CDR1 is LGHDT and CDR2 is YNNKEL in the germline V gene (reference sequence). The table lists this clonotype with a count of one.

The TCR originated in a human donor with Susac syndrome. Sample: CD8+ T cells from PBMCs. The chain carries TRBV3-1 and TRBJ2-5, with D possibly TRBD2 on 7 matching bases. The CDR3 bases are TGTGCCAGCAGCCAGGGGGGGCGACGGGAGGAGACCCAGTACTTC. Amino acids: CASSQGGRREETQYF.